Presented here are 27 T cell receptor beta chains from one specimen sequenced in a study of technical replicates of blood from several donors (dated by TCRdb to the late 2010s). The receptor library was made with the immunoSEQ multiplex PCR assay. The table was pulled from immuneACCESS by TCRdb, which kept in-frame rearrangements only. Such tables lose some clones; where checked, under half of the loss comes from unresolved V genes, and the rest has no known cause. The sample profile shows some 99,000 clones; about 96% of them were found once. Together, the top ten hold roughly 0.2% of the sample. The sample comprised T cells isolated from PBMCs. The receptors come from a human donor in good health.

This sequence joins TRBV28 and TRBJ2-7; D gene unclear. The CDR3 contains 14 residues. The germline V and J ends were trimmed by 3 bases and 0 bases, with 9 bases remaining between them. Germline V CDR1 and CDR2: MDHEN, SYDVKM. This chain's CDR3 is CASSLVPSSYEQYF. DNA for the CDR3: TGTGCCAGCAGTTTGGTTCCCAGCTCCTACGAGCAGTACTTC.

The chain uses TRBV18 and TRBJ2-7, with 7 positions matching TRBD1. The CDR3 totals 14 residues. The germline V gene encodes CDR1 KGHSH and CDR2 LQKENI. The trim removed 3 bases at V and 4 bases at J, leaving 6 bases unmatched. The CDR3 DNA reads TGTGCCAGCTCACCCGGGACAGCTAATTACGAGCAGTACTTC. Translation gives CASSPGTANYEQYF.

CDR3 residues: CASNGIVDLGQGLNEQFF. For the CDR3, the DNA is TGTGCCAGCAACGGGATAGTAGATTTGGGACAGGGCCTAAATGAGCAGTTCTTC. The chain joins TRBV7-9 to TRBJ2-1; the match to TRBD1 covers 9 bases. There are 18 residues in the CDR3. Trimming removed 7 bases from V and 7 bases from J; junction bases left unmatched: 20. Germline loops: CDR1 SEHNR, CDR2 FQNEAQ (reference sequence).

The gene calls are TRBV11-2 and TRBJ2-7; 7 bases are a match to TRBD2. Looked up from germline, CDR1 is SGHAT and CDR2 is FQNNGV. Trimming removed 4 bases from V and 0 bases from J; junction bases left unmatched: 3. This CDR3 spans 14 amino acids. The CDR3 reads CASSWEGGSYEQYF. CDR3 in DNA: TGTGCCAGCAGCTGGGAGGGTGGCTCCTACGAGCAGTACTTC.

This chain connects TRBV2 to TRBJ2-2; D is unclear. Germline V gene data show CDR1 as SNHLY and CDR2 as FYNNEI. Trimming removed 2 bases at V and 7 bases at J, with 8 bases between. This CDR3 contains 13 residues. CDR3 sequence (DNA): TGTGCCAGCAGTGAATTCTCTAGCGGGGAGCTGTTTTTT. Amino acids: CASSEFSSGELFF.

In this sample, this clone turned up once. This chain joins TRBV18 and TRBJ1-3, with 7 bases aligning to TRBD1. Trimming took 6 bases from V and 0 from J; bases not matched to a gene: 11. This CDR3 region has 17 residues. The germline V gene has CDR1 KGHSH and CDR2 LQKENI. CDR3 residues: CASSPSLDRSSGNTIYF. The CDR3 nucleotides read TGTGCCAGCTCTCCCAGTCTGGACAGGAGCTCTGGAAACACCATATATTTT.

V gene TRBV15 combines with J gene TRBJ1-5; weak D call: TRBD1 (6 bases). Germline V gene sequence: CDR1 LNHNV, CDR2 YYDKDF (reference sequence). The germline V and J ends were trimmed by 8 bases and 2 bases, with 7 bases remaining between them. The CDR3 has 12 amino acids. Here the CDR3 DNA reads TGTGCCACCTCAGGGGGCAATCAGCCCCAGCATTTT. Amino acid sequence: CATSGGNQPQHF.

The V gene is TRBV18, the J gene TRBJ1-1; 7 bases map to TRBD1. The CDR3 is made up of 15 amino acids. In germline, CDR1 is KGHSH, CDR2 LQKENI. With 5 bases clipped from V and 5 bases from J, the junction kept 11 bases outside the gene matches. This CDR3 reads CASSFRNRGETEAFF. DNA of the CDR3: TGTGCCAGCTCATTCCGTAACAGGGGAGAGACTGAAGCTTTCTTT.

The rearrangement uses TRBV7-9 and TRBJ2-1; 9 nucleotides line up with TRBD1. Germline V gives CDR1 SEHNR, CDR2 FQNEAQ (reference sequence). V shed 6 bases and J 4 bases; nucleotides not matched to a gene: 7. The CDR3 is made up of 15 amino acids. CDR3 in amino acids: CASSQTGGGYNEQFF. The CDR3 DNA follows: TGTGCCAGCAGTCAAACAGGGGGCGGGTACAATGAGCAGTTCTTC.

The chain carries TRBV28 and TRBJ2-7, with D tentatively TRBD1 (6 bases). The CDR3 sequence is 14 residues long. The germline V and J ends were trimmed by 8 bases and 3 bases, with 17 bases remaining between them. Germline CDR1 MDHEN, CDR2 SYDVKM. The CDR3 nucleotides read TGTGCCAGCCAGCTTACTGGACAGTTCTACGAGCAGTACTTC. Residues: CASQLTGQFYEQYF. Filled out from reference TRBV28 and TRBJ2-7, the complete variable domain reads DVKVTQSSRYLVKRTGEKVFLECVQDMDHENMFWYRQDPGLGLRLIYFSYDVKMKEKGDIPEGYSVSREKKERFSLILESASTNQTSMYLCASQLTGQFYEQYFGPGTRLTVT.

This chain links TRBV6-6 with TRBJ2-5, with D perhaps TRBD2 (5 bases). V lost 2 bases to trimming and J lost 4 bases, with 14 bases between them. Germline V gives CDR1 MNHNY, CDR2 SVGAGI (reference sequence). CDR3 length: 15 residues. The CDR3, as DNA: TGTGCCAGCAGTTACCCCTCATGGGCGGGAGAGACCCAGTACTTC. Translated, it gives CASSYPSWAGETQYF.

The chain combines TRBV4-1 with TRBJ2-3; TRBD2 matches at 9 bases. CDR3 length equals 15 residues. Germline V gene data show CDR1 as MGHRA and CDR2 as YSYEKL. V trimming: 0 bases; J trimming: 14 bases; junction bases outside the gene matches: 12. CDR3 region: CASSQDSGSGGSAYF. The CDR3 region has the DNA TGCGCCAGCAGCCAAGATAGCGGGAGCGGGGGTTCAGCGTATTTT.

V usage is TRBV28 and J usage is TRBJ1-1; D perhaps matches TRBD1 (6 bases). The ends were cut back, 6 bases at V and 3 bases at J, with 14 bases in the middle. The CDR3 totals 14 residues. Germline V gene data show CDR1 as MDHEN and CDR2 as SYDVKM. The CDR3 sequence is CASRRQVMDTEAFF. The CDR3 DNA sequence: TGTGCCAGCAGAAGACAGGTGATGGACACTGAAGCTTTCTTT.

This chain uses TRBV7-2 with TRBJ2-7, with D possibly being TRBD1 (6 bases). This CDR3 spans 20 amino acids. V was shortened by 0 bases and J by 3 bases, with 27 bases between the two germline ends. Germline loops: CDR1 SGHTA, CDR2 FQGNSA. CDR3 loop: CASSLAGGGQGPPKFYEQYF. The CDR3 coding sequence is TGTGCCAGCAGCTTAGCTGGGGGCGGGCAGGGGCCGCCGAAGTTCTACGAGCAGTACTTC.

This clone has a handful of counts. The chain carries TRBV29-1 and TRBJ2-7; 13 bases match TRBD2. Germline V gene sequence: CDR1 SQVTM, CDR2 ANQGSEA. The V segment lost 4 bases and the J segment 3 bases; nucleotides outside the gene matches: 0. This CDR3 is 13 amino acids long. CDR3 protein: CSVGTSGSYEQYF. CDR3 in DNA: TGCAGCGTTGGGACTAGCGGGAGCTACGAGCAGTACTTC.

The chain joins TRBV4-1 to TRBJ1-2; D gene ambiguous. V shed 0 bases and J shed 3 bases, with 5 bases lying between them. The CDR3 is made up of 13 amino acids. The germline V gene has CDR1 MGHRA and CDR2 YSYEKL. DNA for the CDR3: TGCGCCAGCAGCCAAGAATCGGACTATGGCTACACCTTC. Translation gives CASSQESDYGYTF.

The gene calls are TRBV14 and TRBJ2-1; 9 bases are shared with TRBD2. Trimming removed 3 bases from V and 4 bases from J; junction bases left unmatched: 7. CDR1 is SGHDN, CDR2 FVKESK, per germline. This CDR3 spans 16 amino acids. The CDR3 DNA follows: TGTGCCAGCAGCCAGAAGCTAGCGGGACTGTACAATGAGCAGTTCTTC. Translated: CASSQKLAGLYNEQFF.

The chain combines TRBV19 with TRBJ1-1; no definite D call. The CDR3 has 13 amino acids. V lost 9 bases and J lost 5, with 16 bases in between. Germline CDR1 LNHDA, CDR2 SQIVND (reference sequence). The chain's CDR3 is CASLKRGRTEAFF. DNA of the CDR3: TGTGCCAGCCTAAAGCGGGGAAGGACTGAAGCTTTCTTT.

This clone was found once. The V call is TRBV28, the J call TRBJ1-2; 7 bases are a match to TRBD1. The ends lost 1 base at V and 4 bases at J; junction bases unmatched: 0. Per germline, CDR1 MDHEN and CDR2 SYDVKM. The CDR3 runs to 13 residues. The CDR3 here is CASSLSGGYGYTF. In DNA, the CDR3 is TGTGCCAGCAGTTTATCAGGGGGCTATGGCTACACCTTC.

The V gene is TRBV28, the J gene TRBJ2-7; D may be TRBD2 (5 bases). CDR1 is MDHEN and CDR2 is SYDVKM in the germline V gene. Trimming took off 7 bases at V and 7 bases at J, with 14 bases between the two ends. CDR3 size: 12 residues. CDR3 nucleotide sequence: TGTGCCAGCACCGCGGTCCGGGGAGAGCAGTACTTC. Translating gives CASTAVRGEQYF.

The chain uses TRBV9 and TRBJ1-3; D is ambiguous. This CDR3 contains 14 residues. The V end lost 4 bases, the J end lost 2 bases, and 10 bases lay between the germline ends. In germline, CDR1 is SGDLS, CDR2 YYNGEE. The CDR3 here is CASSSEGAGNTIYF. The CDR3 DNA sequence: TGTGCCAGCAGCTCAGAGGGTGCTGGAAACACCATATATTTT. The entire variable domain, with the rest obtained from reference TRBV9 and TRBJ1-3, is as follows: DSGVTQTPKHLITATGQRVTLRCSPRSGDLSVYWYQQSLDQGLQFLIQYYNGEERAKGNILERFSAQQFPDLHSELNLSSLELGDSALYFCASSSEGAGNTIYFGEGSWLTVV.

The rearrangement joins TRBV21-1 to TRBJ1-2. TRBV21-1 is marked as a pseudogene. There are 13 residues in the CDR3. Here the CDR3 DNA reads TGTGCCAGCCGGACGGCCGGGGACTATGGCTACACCTTC. Encoded protein: CASRTAGDYGYTF.

The chain employs TRBV7-6 and TRBJ2-5; the D gene is possibly TRBD2 (6 bases). The CDR3 is 13 residues long. The V end was cut by 6 bases, the J end by 1 base, with 9 bases between. The germline V gene encodes CDR1 SGHVS and CDR2 FNYEAQ. The DNA for the CDR3 is TGTGCCAGCAGTTTGGGACTCCAAGAGACCCAGTACTTC. It codes for CASSLGLQETQYF.

The chain employs TRBV4-1 and TRBJ2-2; D possibly corresponds to TRBD1 (6 bases). Germline CDR1 MGHRA, CDR2 YSYEKL. The length of the CDR3 is 15 residues. V was cut by 2 bases and J by 2 bases, with 9 bases left in between. This CDR3 reads CASSQPGDNTGELFF. The CDR3 DNA reads TGCGCCAGCAGCCAACCAGGGGATAACACCGGGGAGCTGTTTTTT.

The genes are TRBV5-4 and TRBJ1-1; D is unresolved. The CDR3 is made up of 13 amino acids. V was pared by 4 bases and J by 7 bases, with 14 bases between. Per the germline V gene, CDR1 is SGHNT and CDR2 is YYREEE (reference sequence). The CDR3 nucleotides read TGTGCCAGCAGCACTGGGAGGGCAGGTGAAGCTTTCTTT. Its protein is CASSTGRAGEAFF.

The chain combines TRBV9 with TRBJ1-2; D not resolved. The CDR3 has 15 residues. The V gene lost 0 bases and the J gene lost 0 bases, with 9 bases spanning the gap. The V gene's germline CDR1 is SGDLS and CDR2 YYNGEE. CDR3 protein: CASSVAVAPNYGYTF. The CDR3 bases are TGTGCCAGCAGCGTAGCCGTGGCACCTAACTATGGCTACACCTTC.

The chain couples TRBV4-1 to TRBJ2-5; no reliable D call. Looked up from germline, CDR1 is MGHRA and CDR2 is YSYEKL. CDR3 length: 16 residues. Between the trimmed V and J ends, which lost 3 bases and 1 base, there was a span of 15 bases. CDR3 coding DNA: TGCGCCAGCAGCCAGGATCGACACGCAGTCCAAGAGACCCAGTACTTC. Encoded protein: CASSQDRHAVQETQYF.